This entry lists 22 T cell receptor beta chains sequenced from one sample in a study of blood T cell repertoires in COVID-19 (dated by TCRdb to the early 2020s). Libraries were built with the immunoSEQ multiplex PCR assay. TCRdb limited this immuneACCESS table to in-frame rearrangements with V and J called. A share of clones is missing; checked studies link under half to unresolved V genes, and the rest is unexplained. Recorded for this sample are roughly 250,000 clones; approximately 89% of them occurred a single time. The top ten hold 0.95% to 1.5% of the sample. Sequenced: PBMCs or T cells enriched from blood (not recorded which). These receptors were taken from a woman aged 35 to 49 with acute COVID-19.

Of note for this clone: This sample includes further DNA sequences coding for the same CDR3. The chain employs TRBV19 and TRBJ1-5, with D unclear. CDR1 is LNHDA and CDR2 is SQIVND in the germline V gene (reference sequence). There are 15 residues in the CDR3. Deletions cut 1 base from V and 0 bases from J, with 7 bases between. CDR3 sequence: CASSIVPGSNQPQHF. The CDR3, as DNA: TGTGCCAGTAGTATAGTTCCGGGTAGCAATCAGCCCCAGCATTTT. The whole variable domain, filled in from reference TRBV19 and TRBJ1-5, reads DGGITQSPKYLFRKEGQNVTLSCEQNLNHDAMYWYRQDPGQGLRLIYYSQIVNDFQKGDIAEGYSVSREKKESFPLTVTSAQKNPTAFYLCASSIVPGSNQPQHFGDGTRLSIL.

V and J are TRBV27 and TRBJ1-1, with a weak D call TRBD1 (6 bases). The CDR3 spans 14 residues. The germline V gene encodes CDR1 MNHEY and CDR2 SMNVEV (reference sequence). The V end was cut by 6 bases, the J end by 5 bases, with 16 bases between. In DNA, the CDR3 is TGTGCCAGCAGCCAAGGGGGGGCGTGGACTGAAGCTTTCTTT. This gives the protein CASSQGGAWTEAFF.

The rearrangement uses TRBV6-5 and TRBJ2-7; a possible D gene is TRBD1 (6 bases). V gave up 7 bases and J gave up 4 bases, with 20 bases separating them. Germline values: CDR1 MNHEY, CDR2 SVGAGI. CDR3 length: 15 residues. The chain's CDR3 is CASKKQGQGEYEQYF. CDR3 coding DNA: TGTGCCAGCAAGAAACAGGGACAAGGAGAATACGAGCAGTACTTC.

V usage is TRBV19 and J usage is TRBJ1-1; perhaps TRBD1 as D (6 bases). The length of the CDR3 is 14 residues. Per germline, CDR1 LNHDA and CDR2 SQIVND (reference sequence). Deletions cut 7 bases from V and 4 bases from J, with 16 bases between. The CDR3 coding sequence is TGTGCCAGTAACCACAGGGTAGTTGGCACTGAAGCTTTCTTT. This translates into CASNHRVVGTEAFF.

The rearrangement joins TRBV3-1 (or the pseudogene TRBV3-2) to TRBJ1-1; D call uncertain. This CDR3 is 15 amino acids long. V shed 6 bases and J shed 6 bases, with 20 bases lying between them. In germline, CDR1 is LGHDT, CDR2 YNNKEL (reference sequence). For the CDR3, the DNA is TGTGCCAGCAGTACGGGAGGAACAGTCGCATCTGAAGCTTTCTTT. Amino acids: CASSTGGTVASEAFF.

V is TRBV11-2 and J is TRBJ2-1; D not certain. The V end was cut by 1 base, the J end by 9 bases, with 7 bases between. CDR1 is SGHAT and CDR2 is FQNNGV in the germline V gene. The CDR3 spans 12 residues. The CDR3 reads CASSLVGSEQFF. Written as DNA, the CDR3 is TGTGCCAGCAGCTTAGTGGGCAGTGAGCAGTTCTTC.

The chain combines TRBV9 with TRBJ2-1; TRBD2 matches at 10 bases. With V trimmed by 3 bases and J by 3 bases, 3 bases remained unmatched. The CDR3 covers 15 residues. The germline V gene encodes CDR1 SGDLS and CDR2 YYNGEE. The CDR3 DNA reads as TGTGCCAGCAGCGAAGGGACTAGCGACTACAATGAGCAGTTCTTC. It is translated as CASSEGTSDYNEQFF.

The chain couples TRBV15 to TRBJ1-1; 9 nucleotides match TRBD1. Losses at the gene ends were 3 bases for V and 2 bases for J; bases not matched to a gene: 4. Germline-derived CDR1 and CDR2 are LNHNV and YYDKDF (reference sequence). CDR3 length: 15 amino acids. The CDR3 spells CATSRVTGGNTEAFF. The DNA of the CDR3 is TGTGCCACCAGCAGGGTTACAGGGGGCAACACTGAAGCTTTCTTT. Full variable domain (remainder filled in from reference TRBV15 and TRBJ1-1): DAMVIQNPRYQVTQFGKPVTLSCSQTLNHNVMYWYQQKSSQAPKLLFHYYDKDFNNEADTPDNFQSRRPNTSFCFLDIRSPGLGDTAMYLCATSRVTGGNTEAFFGQGTRLTVV.

This clone was found a few times. V and J are TRBV4-1 and TRBJ2-5; TRBD2 might be the D (6 bases). This CDR3 is 14 amino acids long. Deletions cut 4 bases from V and 3 bases from J, with 12 bases between. CDR1 MGHRA and CDR2 YSYEKL come from the germline V gene. The CDR3 loop is CASSPIAGKETQYF. The CDR3 region has the DNA TGCGCCAGCAGCCCGATCGCGGGGAAAGAGACCCAGTACTTC.

V gene TRBV7-2 combines with J gene TRBJ2-3; 8 bases map to TRBD1. Germline V gene lookup returns CDR1 SGHTA and CDR2 FQGNSA. The CDR3 consists of 15 residues. Trimming removed 5 bases from V and 6 bases from J; junction bases left unmatched: 10. The DNA for the CDR3 is TGTGCCAGCAGCCCCCGGACAGGGAGTTCTGATACGCAGTATTTT. Encoded protein: CASSPRTGSSDTQYF.

The genes are TRBV19 and TRBJ2-1, with 10 bases lining up with TRBD2. V gave up 4 bases and J gave up 0 bases; unmatched junction bases: 3. CDR1 and CDR2 (germline): LNHDA, SQIVND (reference sequence). CDR3 length: 16 residues. CDR3 DNA: TGTGCCAGTAGTAGGGCTAGCGGGAGCTCCTACAATGAGCAGTTCTTC. It is translated as CASSRASGSSYNEQFF.

The chain has TRBV27 and TRBJ2-7, with 7 bases lining up with TRBD1. The CDR3 spans 14 residues. Germline V gene sequence: CDR1 MNHEY, CDR2 SMNVEV (reference sequence). The V gene end was trimmed by 5 bases and the J gene end by 1 base; junction bases not matched to a gene: 5. The CDR3 region has the DNA TGTGCCAGCAGTCCCGGGGACAGTTCCTACGAGCAGTACGTC. This gives the protein CASSPGDSSYEQYV.

The rearrangement uses TRBV6-5 and TRBJ1-2, with TRBD1 as a possible D gene (5 bases). Trimming shortened V by 3 bases and J by 1 base, and 9 bases separated the two germline ends. The germline CDR1 and CDR2 sequences are MNHEY and SVGAGI. The CDR3 covers 14 residues. The CDR3 DNA follows: TGTGCCAGCAGTTATTGGGGCTTTAACTATGGCTACACCTTC. Translating it yields CASSYWGFNYGYTF.

This rearrangement joins TRBV7-6 to TRBJ1-4; D is uncertain. Germline V gene lookup returns CDR1 SGHVS and CDR2 FNYEAQ. Trimming left V 0 bases short and J 8 bases short, with 7 bases between. The CDR3 contains 13 residues. The CDR3 region has the DNA TGTGCCAGCAGCTTAGCCCTGACAGAAAAACTGTTTTTT. This codes for CASSLALTEKLFF.

The genes are TRBV6-5 and TRBJ2-5, with D possibly TRBD1 on 6 matching bases. This CDR3 region has 15 residues. The V end was cut by 2 bases, the J end by 5 bases, with 15 bases between. Germline-derived CDR1 and CDR2 are MNHEY and SVGAGI. The CDR3 spells CASSYDGYRAETQYF. CDR3 DNA: TGTGCCAGCAGTTACGATGGTTACAGGGCTGAGACCCAGTACTTC.

The chain employs TRBV7-9 and TRBJ1-6, with TRBD1 as a possible D gene (5 bases). The CDR3 has 18 amino acids. V gave up 1 base and J gave up 7 bases, with 20 bases separating them. CDR1 and CDR2 from the germline V gene are SEHNR and FQNEAQ (reference sequence). DNA of the CDR3: TGTGCCAGCAGCTTAGATTTTTCGACAGCTGGAGTGAATTCACCCCTCCACTTT. Amino acid sequence: CASSLDFSTAGVNSPLHF. The entire variable domain, with the rest obtained from reference TRBV7-9 and TRBJ1-6, is as follows: DTGVSQNPRHKITKRGQNVTFRCDPISEHNRLYWYRQTLGQGPEFLTYFQNEAQLEKSRLLSDRFSAERPKGSFSTLEIQRTEQGDSAMYLCASSLDFSTAGVNSPLHFGNGTRLTVT.

The chain links TRBV2 to TRBJ1-3; no definite D call. V lost 2 bases and J 0 bases, leaving 11 bases between the germline ends. The CDR3 covers 16 residues. Looked up from germline, CDR1 is SNHLY and CDR2 is FYNNEI. The CDR3 nucleotides are TGTGCCAGCAGTGAACTTTCGTCTTACTCTGGAAACACCATATATTTT. Protein product: CASSELSSYSGNTIYF. The full variable domain, completed using reference TRBV2 and TRBJ1-3, is EPEVTQTPSHQVTQMGQEVILRCVPISNHLYFYWYRQILGQKVEFLVSFYNNEISEKSEIFDDQFSVERPDGSNFTLKIRSTKLEDSAMYFCASSELSSYSGNTIYFGEGSWLTVV.

J is TRBJ2-7 and V is TRBV6-2 or TRBV6-3; 7 bases are a match to TRBD2. V was pared by 5 bases and J by 4 bases, with 5 bases of the junction left unmatched. This CDR3 has 13 amino acids. Germline loops: CDR1 MNHEY, CDR2 SVGEGT. As DNA, the CDR3 is TGTGCCAGCAGTCGGGAGGCTGGGTACGAGCAGTACGTC. Its translation is CASSREAGYEQYV.

This clone was counted once. This chain uses TRBV5-1 with TRBJ1-2, with D tentatively TRBD1 (5 bases). Trimming removed 4 bases at V and 4 bases at J, with 14 bases between. Germline V gene sequence: CDR1 SGHRS, CDR2 YFSETQ. CDR3 length: 14 amino acids. CDR3 in amino acids: CASSQGPGSYGYTF. CDR3 sequence (DNA): TGCGCCAGCAGCCAGGGCCCGGGCAGCTATGGCTACACCTTC.

Concerning this clone: Other nucleotide sequences in the sample specify the same CDR3. The CDR3, as DNA: TGCGCCAGCAGCTTGGTGGCGGGAGAAGAGACCCAGTACTTC. It specifies CASSLVAGEETQYF. The chain couples TRBV5-1 to TRBJ2-5; 7 positions agree with TRBD2. With V trimmed by 0 bases and J by 3 bases, 2 bases remained unmatched. The V gene's germline CDR1 is SGHRS and CDR2 YFSETQ. The CDR3 contains 14 residues. The whole variable domain, remainder taken from reference TRBV5-1 and TRBJ2-5, is KAGVTQTPRYLIKTRGQQVTLSCSPISGHRSVSWYQQTPGQGLQFLFEYFSETQRNKGNFPGRFSGRQFSNSRSEMNVSTLELGDSALYLCASSLVAGEETQYFGPGTRLLVL.

The chain couples TRBV7-9 to TRBJ2-1; 7 bases are a match to TRBD2. This CDR3 region has 17 residues. The V segment lost 2 bases and the J segment 5 bases; nucleotides outside the gene matches: 12. Germline values: CDR1 SEHNR, CDR2 FQNEAQ (reference sequence). Here the CDR3 reads CASSLKIGLADNNEQFF. The CDR3 DNA follows: TGTGCCAGCAGCTTAAAAATAGGGCTAGCGGACAACAATGAGCAGTTCTTC.

The CDR3 region is CASTEDREEKLFF. In DNA, the CDR3 is TGTGCCAGCACCGAGGACAGAGAAGAAAAACTGTTTTTT. The rearrangement uses TRBV21-1 and TRBJ1-4; TRBD1 reflects the table's D call only, with no check against the DNA. TRBV21-1 is flagged as a pseudogene. The CDR3 consists of 13 residues.